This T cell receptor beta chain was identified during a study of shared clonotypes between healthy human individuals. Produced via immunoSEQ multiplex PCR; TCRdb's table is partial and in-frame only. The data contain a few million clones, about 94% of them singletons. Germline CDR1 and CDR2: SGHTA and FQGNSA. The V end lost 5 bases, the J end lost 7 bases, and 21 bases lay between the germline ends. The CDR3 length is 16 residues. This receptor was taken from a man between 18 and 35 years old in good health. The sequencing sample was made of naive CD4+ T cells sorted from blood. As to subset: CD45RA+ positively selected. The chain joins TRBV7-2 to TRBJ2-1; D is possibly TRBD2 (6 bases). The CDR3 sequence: CASSLKRAVIGNEQFF. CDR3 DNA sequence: TGTGCCAGCAGCCTTAAGCGGGCTGTGATAGGGAATGAGCAGTTCTTC.